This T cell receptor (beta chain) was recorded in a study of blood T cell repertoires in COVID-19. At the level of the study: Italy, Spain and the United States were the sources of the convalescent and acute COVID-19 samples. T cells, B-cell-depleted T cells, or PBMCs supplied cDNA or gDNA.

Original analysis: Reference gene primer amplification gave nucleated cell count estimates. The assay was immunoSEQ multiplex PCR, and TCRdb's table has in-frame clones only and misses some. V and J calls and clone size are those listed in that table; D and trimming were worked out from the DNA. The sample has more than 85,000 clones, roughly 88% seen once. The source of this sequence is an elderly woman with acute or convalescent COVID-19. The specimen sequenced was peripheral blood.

CDR3 sequence reads: CASSLSQGLNEQFF. The DNA for the CDR3 is TGCGCCAGCAGCTTGTCCCAGGGGTTAAATGAGCAGTTCTTC. The chain combines TRBV5-1 with TRBJ2-1, with a tentative D call TRBD1 (6 bases). Trimming removed 1 base from V and 7 bases from J, with 12 bases in between. Germline-derived CDR1 and CDR2 are SGHRS and YFSETQ. The CDR3 loop spans 14 amino acids.